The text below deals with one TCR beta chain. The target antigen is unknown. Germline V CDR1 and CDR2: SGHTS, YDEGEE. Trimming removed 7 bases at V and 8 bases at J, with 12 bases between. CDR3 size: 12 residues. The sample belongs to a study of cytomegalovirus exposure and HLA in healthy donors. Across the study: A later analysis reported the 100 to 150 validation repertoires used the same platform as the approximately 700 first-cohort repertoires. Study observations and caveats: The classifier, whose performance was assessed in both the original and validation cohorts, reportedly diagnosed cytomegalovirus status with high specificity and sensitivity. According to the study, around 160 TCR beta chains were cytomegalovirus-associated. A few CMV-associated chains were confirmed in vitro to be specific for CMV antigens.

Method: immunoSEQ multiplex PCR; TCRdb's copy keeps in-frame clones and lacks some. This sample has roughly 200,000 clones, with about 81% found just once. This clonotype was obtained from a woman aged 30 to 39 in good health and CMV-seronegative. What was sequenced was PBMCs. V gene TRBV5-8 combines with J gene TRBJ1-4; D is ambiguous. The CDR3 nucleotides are TGTGCCAGCCATTTCGTGAGAGAAAAACTGTTTTTT. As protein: CASHFVREKLFF.